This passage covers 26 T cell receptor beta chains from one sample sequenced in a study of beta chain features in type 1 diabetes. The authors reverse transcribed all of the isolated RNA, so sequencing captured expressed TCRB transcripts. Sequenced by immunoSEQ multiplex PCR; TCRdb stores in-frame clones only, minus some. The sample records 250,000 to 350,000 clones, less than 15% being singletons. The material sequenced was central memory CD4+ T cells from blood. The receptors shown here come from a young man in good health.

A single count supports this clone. The CDR3 is CASSLGGALEQFF. CDR3 nucleotide sequence: TGTGCCAGCAGCTTAGGAGGGGCATTAGAGCAGTTCTTC. This chain joins TRBV11-2 and TRBJ2-1, with D perhaps TRBD1 or TRBD2 (5 bases each). The germline V gene encodes CDR1 SGHAT and CDR2 FQNNGV. V was shortened by 1 base and J by 10 bases, with 11 bases between the two germline ends. CDR3 size: 13 residues.

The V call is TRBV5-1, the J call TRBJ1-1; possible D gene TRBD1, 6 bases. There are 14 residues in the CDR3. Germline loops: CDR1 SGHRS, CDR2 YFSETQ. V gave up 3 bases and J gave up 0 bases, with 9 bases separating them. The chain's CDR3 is CASSSDSMNTEAFF. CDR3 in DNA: TGCGCCAGCAGCTCGGACAGTATGAACACTGAAGCTTTCTTT.

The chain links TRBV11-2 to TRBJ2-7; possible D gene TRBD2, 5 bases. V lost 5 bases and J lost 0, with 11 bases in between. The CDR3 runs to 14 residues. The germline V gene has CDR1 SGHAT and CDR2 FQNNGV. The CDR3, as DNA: TGTGCCAGCAGCCCGAGGGCCCACTCCTACGAGCAGTACGTC. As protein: CASSPRAHSYEQYV.

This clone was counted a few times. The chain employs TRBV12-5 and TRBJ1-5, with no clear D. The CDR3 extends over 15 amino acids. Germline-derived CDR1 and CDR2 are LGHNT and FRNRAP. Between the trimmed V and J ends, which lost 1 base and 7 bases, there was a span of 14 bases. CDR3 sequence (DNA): TGTGCTAGTGGTTTGGGGAGAACTTCCGGGCAGCCCCAGCATTTT. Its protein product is CASGLGRTSGQPQHF.

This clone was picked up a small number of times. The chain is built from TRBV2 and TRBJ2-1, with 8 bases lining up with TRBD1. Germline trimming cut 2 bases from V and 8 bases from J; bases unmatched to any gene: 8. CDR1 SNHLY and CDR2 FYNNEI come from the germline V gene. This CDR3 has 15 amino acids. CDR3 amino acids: CASSEQQGAVDEQFF. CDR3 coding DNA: TGTGCCAGCAGTGAACAGCAGGGGGCGGTAGATGAGCAGTTCTTC.

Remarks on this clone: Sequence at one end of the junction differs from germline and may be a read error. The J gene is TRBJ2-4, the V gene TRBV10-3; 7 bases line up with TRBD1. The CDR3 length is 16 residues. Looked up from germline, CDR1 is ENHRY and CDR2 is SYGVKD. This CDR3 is CASSEWLQGAKNIQYF. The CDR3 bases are TGTGCCAGCAGTGAATGGCTACAGGGGGCCAAAAACATTCAGTACTTC.

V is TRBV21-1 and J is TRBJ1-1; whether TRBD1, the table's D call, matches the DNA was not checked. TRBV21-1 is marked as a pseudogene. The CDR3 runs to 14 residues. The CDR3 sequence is CASSKGRGNTEAFF. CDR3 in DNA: TGTGCCAGCAGCAAAGGCAGGGGGAACACTGAAGCTTTCTTT.

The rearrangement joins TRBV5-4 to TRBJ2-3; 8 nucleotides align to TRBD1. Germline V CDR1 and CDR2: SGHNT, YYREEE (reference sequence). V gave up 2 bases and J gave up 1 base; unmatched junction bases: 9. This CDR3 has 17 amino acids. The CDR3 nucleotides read TGTGCCAGCAGCTTCGGGACAGGAGCAGGCGGCACAGATACGCAGTATTTT. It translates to CASSFGTGAGGTDTQYF.

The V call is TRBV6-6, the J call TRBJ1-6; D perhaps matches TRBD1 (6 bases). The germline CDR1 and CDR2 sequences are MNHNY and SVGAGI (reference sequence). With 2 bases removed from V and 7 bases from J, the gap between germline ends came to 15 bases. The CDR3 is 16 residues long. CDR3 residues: CASSYGTSIRNSPLHF. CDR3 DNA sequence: TGTGCCAGCAGTTACGGGACATCCATTCGGAATTCACCCCTCCACTTT.

The CDR3 DNA reads as TGTGCCAGCAGCTTCCGGGACGGTAGCAATCAGCCCCAGCATTTT. It is translated as CASSFRDGSNQPQHF. The chain combines TRBV7-2 with TRBJ1-5, with TRBD1 as a possible D gene (5 bases). From germline, CDR1 is SGHTA and CDR2 FQGNSA. Trimming shortened V by 3 bases and J by 0 bases, and 9 bases separated the two germline ends. The CDR3 spans 15 residues.

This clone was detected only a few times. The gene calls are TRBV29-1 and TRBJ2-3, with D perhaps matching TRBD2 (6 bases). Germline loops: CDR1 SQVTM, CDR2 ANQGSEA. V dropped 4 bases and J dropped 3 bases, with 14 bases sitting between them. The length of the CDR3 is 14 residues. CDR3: CSVGPGSSTDTQYF. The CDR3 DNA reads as TGCAGCGTTGGTCCCGGGAGTAGTACAGATACGCAGTATTTT.

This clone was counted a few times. The CDR3 nucleotides read TGTGCCTTGCGGACTCACCACACCGGGGAGCTGTTTTTT. This codes for CALRTHHTGELFF. V is TRBV10-3 and J is TRBJ2-2, with TRBD2 as a possible D gene (5 bases). V lost 11 bases and J 3 bases, leaving 13 bases between the germline ends. Per the germline V gene, CDR1 is ENHRY and CDR2 is SYGVKD. The CDR3 has 13 residues.

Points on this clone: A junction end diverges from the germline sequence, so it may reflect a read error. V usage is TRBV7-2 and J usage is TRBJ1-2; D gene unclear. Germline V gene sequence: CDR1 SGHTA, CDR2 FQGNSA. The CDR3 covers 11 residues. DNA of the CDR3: TGTGCCAGCAGCTTATTTGCAGAATCAGCCTTC. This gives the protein CASSLFAESAF.

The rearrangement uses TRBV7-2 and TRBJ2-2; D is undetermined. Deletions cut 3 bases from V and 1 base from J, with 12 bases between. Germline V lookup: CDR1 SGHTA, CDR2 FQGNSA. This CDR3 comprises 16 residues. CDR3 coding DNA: TGTGCCAGCAGCTTCGGGCCCTTTGGGAACACCGGGGAGCTGTTTTTT. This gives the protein CASSFGPFGNTGELFF.

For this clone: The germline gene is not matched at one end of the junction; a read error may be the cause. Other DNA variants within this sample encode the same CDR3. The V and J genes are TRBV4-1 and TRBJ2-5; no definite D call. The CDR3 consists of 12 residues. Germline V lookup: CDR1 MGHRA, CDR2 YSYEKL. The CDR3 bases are TGTGCCAGCAGTGACTCCGGGGAGACCCAGTACTTC. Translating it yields CASSDSGETQYF.

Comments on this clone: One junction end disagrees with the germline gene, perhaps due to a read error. The CDR3 DNA sequence: TGTGCCGGCAGACAGGGGGCAAGAGGGGAAGCTTTCTTT. It specifies CAGRQGARGEAFF. The chain has TRBV25-1 and TRBJ1-1; 10 bases are a match to TRBD1. The CDR3 consists of 13 residues. In germline, CDR1 is MGHDK, CDR2 SYGVNS.

The CDR3 sequence: CASSRDRPQSLHF. DNA for the CDR3: TGTGCCAGCTCCCGAGACAGGCCCCAGAGCCTCCACTTT. This chain joins TRBV18 and TRBJ1-6; tentative D call: TRBD1 (6 bases). V lost 6 bases to trimming and J lost 15 bases, with 18 bases between them. From germline, CDR1 is KGHSH and CDR2 LQKENI. The length of the CDR3 is 13 residues. Full variable domain (remainder filled in from reference TRBV18 and TRBJ1-6): NAGVMQNPRHLVRRRGQEARLRCSPMKGHSHVYWYRQLPEEGLKFMVYLQKENIIDESGMPKERFSAEFPKEGPSILRIQQVVRGDSAAYFCASSRDRPQSLHFGNGTRLTVT.

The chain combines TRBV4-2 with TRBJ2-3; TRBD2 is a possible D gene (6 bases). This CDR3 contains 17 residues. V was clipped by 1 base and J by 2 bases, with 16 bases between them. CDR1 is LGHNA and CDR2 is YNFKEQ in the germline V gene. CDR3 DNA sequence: TGTGCCAGCAGCCAAGGCCCTACTAGCTTCACCACAGATACGCAGTATTTT. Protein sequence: CASSQGPTSFTTDTQYF.

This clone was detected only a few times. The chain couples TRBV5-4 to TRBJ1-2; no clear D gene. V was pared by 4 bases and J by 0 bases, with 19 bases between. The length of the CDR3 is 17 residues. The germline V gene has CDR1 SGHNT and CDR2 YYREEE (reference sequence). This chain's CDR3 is CASSQDLAGPANYGYTF. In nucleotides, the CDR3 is TGTGCCAGCAGCCAAGATTTGGCAGGCCCAGCTAACTATGGCTACACCTTC.

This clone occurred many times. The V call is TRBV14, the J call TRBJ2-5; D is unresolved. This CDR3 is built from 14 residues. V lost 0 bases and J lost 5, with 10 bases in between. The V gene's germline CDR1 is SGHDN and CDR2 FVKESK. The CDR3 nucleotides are TGTGCCAGCAGCCAAGATCACCCTTGGGAGACCCAGTACTTC. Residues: CASSQDHPWETQYF.

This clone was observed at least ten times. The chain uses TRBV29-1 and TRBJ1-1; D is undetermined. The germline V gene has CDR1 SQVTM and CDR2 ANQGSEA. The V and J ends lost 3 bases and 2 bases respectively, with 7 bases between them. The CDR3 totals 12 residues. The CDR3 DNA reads TGCAGCGTTGACGGGGATAACACTGAAGCTTTCTTT. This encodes CSVDGDNTEAFF.

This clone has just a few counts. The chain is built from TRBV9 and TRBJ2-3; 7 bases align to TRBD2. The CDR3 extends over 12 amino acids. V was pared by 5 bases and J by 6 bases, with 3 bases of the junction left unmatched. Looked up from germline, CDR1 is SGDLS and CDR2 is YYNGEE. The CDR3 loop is CASRLLADTQYF. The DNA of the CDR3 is TGTGCCAGCAGGCTACTAGCGGATACGCAGTATTTT.

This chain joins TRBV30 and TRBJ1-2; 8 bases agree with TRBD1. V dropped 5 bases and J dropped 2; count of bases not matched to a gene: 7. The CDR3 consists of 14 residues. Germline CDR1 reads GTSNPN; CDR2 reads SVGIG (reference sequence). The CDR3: CAWGQGSGNYGYTF. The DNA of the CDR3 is TGTGCCTGGGGACAGGGATCGGGGAACTATGGCTACACCTTC. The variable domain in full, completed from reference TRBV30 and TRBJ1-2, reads SQTIHQWPATLVQPVGSPLSLECTVEGTSNPNLYWYRQAAGRGLQLLFYSVGIGQISSEVPQNLSASRPQDRQFILSSKKLLLSDSGFYLCAWGQGSGNYGYTFGSGTRLTVV.

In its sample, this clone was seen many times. Here the CDR3 reads CASSSDSNTEAFF. DNA for the CDR3: TGTGCCAGCAGCTCGGACAGCAACACTGAAGCTTTCTTT. This sequence joins TRBV7-8 and TRBJ1-1; a possible D gene is TRBD1 (6 bases). Germline CDR1 SGHVS, CDR2 FQNEAQ. The germline V and J ends were trimmed by 4 bases and 2 bases, with 8 bases remaining between them. CDR3 length equals 13 residues. Combining the CDR3 with reference TRBV7-8 and TRBJ1-1 gives the whole variable domain GAGVSQSPRYKVAKRGQDVALRCDPISGHVSLFWYQQALGQGPEFLTYFQNEAQLDKSGLPSDRFFAERPEGSVSTLKIQRTQQEDSAVYLCASSSDSNTEAFFGQGTRLTVV.

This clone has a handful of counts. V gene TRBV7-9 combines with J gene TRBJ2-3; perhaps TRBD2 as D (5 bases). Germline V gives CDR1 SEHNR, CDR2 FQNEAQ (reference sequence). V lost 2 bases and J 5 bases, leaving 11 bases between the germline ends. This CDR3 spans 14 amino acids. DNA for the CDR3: TGTGCCAGCAGCTTATTGGGAGAAGTAGATACGCAGTATTTT. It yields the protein CASSLLGEVDTQYF.

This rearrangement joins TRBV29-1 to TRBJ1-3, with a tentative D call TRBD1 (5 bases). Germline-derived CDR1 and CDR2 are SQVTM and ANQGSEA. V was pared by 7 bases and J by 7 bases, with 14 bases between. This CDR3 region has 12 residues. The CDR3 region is CSAGSGGNTIYF. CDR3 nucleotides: TGCAGCGCGGGATCGGGGGGGAACACCATATATTTT.